This T cell receptor beta chain was identified during a study of regulatory T cells in long-lasting Graves disease (dated by TCRdb to 2020 to 2023). Study-level background: Persistent Graves' disease meant more than 5 years of antithyroid drug treatment with TSH receptor autoantibodies that stayed positive. This study used TCR sequencing and RNA sequencing of peripheral blood to compare persistent Graves' disease patients against newly diagnosed Graves' disease patients. The study was registered as a clinical trial and conducted in China. Persistent Graves' disease patients in the clinical cohort had taken antithyroid drugs for about 10.3 years on average. A total of 33 samples were covered by TCR sequencing, comprising some 13 persistent and some 20 newly diagnosed Graves' disease patients. General findings and caveats noted by the study authors: TRBV28, TRBJ1-2 and TRBJ2-5 were preferentially used in persistent disease, while TRBV20-1 and TRBJ2-1 were favored in newly diagnosed disease. The small sample size was acknowledged by the authors as a limitation that may reduce accuracy. Persistent patients shared more public clonotypes among themselves (under 3,000) than newly diagnosed patients did (roughly 920). Only peripheral blood was studied, because thyroid tissue, the primary lesion, was inaccessible. Persistent Graves' disease patients showed lower TCR Shannon entropy and fewer highly expanded clones than newly diagnosed patients, suggesting clonal expansion. Only the TCR beta chain was sequenced and analyzed.

Concerning this clonotype: This clone's antigen is unknown. Nothing much larger sits one base from this clone, and base qualities are not available.

V is pruned by 4 bases and J by 2 bases, leaving 20 bases of the junction without a gene match. The germline V gene provides CDR1 SGDLS and CDR2 YYNGEE. The CDR3 runs 19 amino acids, cysteine and phenylalanine included. The read is trimmed to its CDR3 DNA, 57 bases read in frame from base 1. The sample's time point label, in plain terms: persistent/refractory GD, antithyroid drugs over 5 years with positive TRAb. RNA was extracted from PBMCs in TRIzol for both TCR sequencing and RNA sequencing. Graves' disease was diagnosed according to American Thyroid Association guidelines. The patients came from an endocrinology department in Xi'an, China. From each patient, around 9.3 milliliters of peripheral blood was collected into an EDTA anticoagulant tube. Ficoll Paque Plus density gradient separation was used to isolate PBMCs, and no further T cell sorting was done. RNA quality was checked with an Agilent 2100 Bioanalyzer and agarose gel, and concentration with a NanoDrop 2000.

The library was prepared using multiplex PCR. The sequencer was an Illumina HiSeq 4000. TCR beta libraries were built with iRepertoire HTBI primers and Arm-PCR amplification of CDR3 regions. Before sequencing, the PCR products went through gel purification. The paper's data handling went like this. Across samples, 60 to 80 TRBV and 13 to 15 TRBJ segments were identified and used for gene usage analysis of CDR3 amino acid clonotypes. COPE and FqMerger were used to merge the filtered high-quality paired reads into contigs. BLAST was used to align contigs to the IMGT TRBV, TRBD and TRBJ reference genes, and CDR3 was defined following IMGT. Any clonotype with a frequency above 0.1% was counted as a highly expanded clone. Shannon entropy was used to measure repertoire diversity, and the Gini coefficient was used to measure V-J evenness. Public clonotypes were defined as clonotypes shared by more than one individual. The public reads were run again by TCRdb, first through fastp at Q25 and then through MiXCR, and only productive beta chains were kept. Entries are consolidated by CDR3 protein sequence, retaining the most common genes and DNA. The V and J calls were not made by the authors but by TCRdb's processing. The sample table holds a few hundred thousand distinct CDR3 sequences, of which around 22% were seen once. The ten largest clonotypes hold roughly a quarter of the sample.

The sequencing here drew on peripheral blood mononuclear cells (PBMCs), taken when the disease was refractory, from a patient treated with antithyroid drugs. The TCR was taken from a female donor with Graves disease. In this chain, TRBV9 is recombined with TRBJ1-2; the central 7 bases match TRBD1. This receptor has the CDR3 CASSSSAGGRGKKNYGYTF. The DNA sequence reads TGTGCCAGCAGCTCCTCAGCGGGGGGCAGGGGGAAGAAGAACTATGGCTACACCTTC.